The entry below describes one T cell receptor beta chain. These data are taken from a study of blood T cells in healthy people across ages. CDR3 size: 16 residues. V lost 4 bases and J lost 3; bases outside the gene matches: 7. The germline gives CDR1 MGHRA, CDR2 YSYEKL. The second PCR ran roughly 6 to 12 cycles with a sample-barcoded 5' primer and J-beta primers. TCRdb passed the 5' RACE reads through MiXCR, listing each CDR3 protein once. The table includes more than 1,000,000 distinct CDR3 sequences, about 23% detected once. These sequences were also reported in another study, on T cells of mothers and their children.

The sequence came from a girl aged 2 to 10 in good health. This chain connects TRBV4-1 to TRBJ2-1, with 9 nucleotides matching TRBD2. The sample comprised blood. In DNA form, the CDR3 reads TGCGCCAGCAGCCCGATAAGCGGGAGGATCTACAATGAGCAGTTCTTC. It encodes CASSPISGRIYNEQFF.